This passage covers 11 T cell receptor beta chains from one sample sequenced in a study of read filtering for tumor transcriptome and immune sequencing. Molecular barcoded adaptors covering alpha/delta and beta/gamma chains were used on about 0.4 ug RNA. Each CDR3 protein gets one entry after TCRdb re-called the reads with MiXCR. The sample has around 130,000 distinct CDR3 sequences, over 10% seen once. Sequencing was done on a sample of a population of CD138-negative cells sorted from bone marrow. The receptors originated from a donor at least 40 years old with multiple myeloma.

Many counts were recorded for this clonotype. The rearrangement uses TRBV5-1 and TRBJ2-3, with 8 bases lining up with TRBD2. With V trimmed by 5 bases and J by 5 bases, 7 bases remained unmatched. The CDR3 is made up of 14 amino acids. From germline, CDR1 is SGHRS and CDR2 YFSETQ. CDR3 protein: CASRWTSKEDTQYF. In nucleotides, the CDR3 is TGCGCCAGCAGATGGACTAGCAAGGAAGATACGCAGTATTTT.

For this clonotype: This may arise from a read error, as a much more abundant clone is one base away. The J gene is TRBJ1-1, the V gene TRBV30; TRBD1 aligns across 7 bases. This CDR3 has 13 amino acids. The V gene end was trimmed by 6 bases and the J gene end by 5 bases; junction bases not matched to a gene: 9. Germline lookup yields CDR1 GTSNPN and CDR2 SVGIG (reference sequence). The CDR3 sequence is CACVQGVRTEAFF. CDR3 nucleotides: TGTGCCTGTGTGCAGGGGGTGCGGACTGAAGCTTTCTTT.

This clonotype was seen many times. The chain joins TRBV6-2 or TRBV6-3 to TRBJ1-1; maybe TRBD1 (6 bases). The CDR3 totals 14 residues. From germline, CDR1 is MNHEY and CDR2 SVGEGT. The V and J ends lost 4 bases and 4 bases respectively, with 13 bases between them. CDR3 sequence: CASSSTSGVTEAFF. In nucleotides, the CDR3 is TGTGCCAGCAGTTCGACCTCAGGGGTCACTGAAGCTTTCTTT.

This clonotype was observed many times. The CDR3 spells CASSPREGFGTDTQYF. The CDR3 nucleotides read TGTGCCAGCAGCCCCCGGGAGGGATTCGGCACAGATACGCAGTATTTT. The V gene is TRBV11-2, the J gene TRBJ2-3; the match to TRBD2 covers 8 bases. CDR1 and CDR2 from the germline V gene are SGHAT and FQNNGV. This CDR3 has 16 amino acids. V was clipped by 5 bases and J by 1 base; unmatched bases: 8. The full variable domain, in which reference TRBV11-2 and TRBJ2-3 provide the parts outside the CDR3, is EAGVAQSPRYKIIEKRQSVAFWCNPISGHATLYWYQQILGQGPKLLIQFQNNGVVDDSQLPKDRFSAERLKGVDSTLKIQPAKLEDSAVYLCASSPREGFGTDTQYFGPGTRLTVL.

About this clonotype itself: A far larger clone differs by one base, so this is likely a read error. The chain has TRBV7-3 and TRBJ2-2, with D possibly being TRBD2 (5 bases). The length of the CDR3 is 12 residues. Germline V lookup: CDR1 SGHTA, CDR2 FQGTGA. For the CDR3, the DNA is TGTGCCAGCAGCTTTGGTTCCGGGGAGCTGATTTTT. Translating it yields CASSFGSGELIF. The full variable domain, completed using reference TRBV7-3 and TRBJ2-2, is GAGVSQTPSNKVTEKGKYVELRCDPISGHTALYWYRQSLGQGPEFLIYFQGTGAADDSGLPNDRFFAVRPEGSVSTLKIQRTERGDSAVYLCASSFGSGELIFGEGSRLTVL.

This clonotype was recorded many times. The V gene is TRBV2, the J gene TRBJ1-5, with unresolved D. Germline CDR1 is SNHLY and CDR2 is FYNNEI. The length of the CDR3 is 14 residues. Deletions cut 5 bases from V and 7 bases from J, with 15 bases between. The CDR3 here is CASSRDGSWQPQHF. The CDR3 DNA reads as TGTGCCAGCAGTAGAGACGGCTCTTGGCAGCCCCAGCATTTT.

Comment on this clonotype: One base away lies a much larger clone, so this may be a sequencing read error. The V and J genes are TRBV11-2 and TRBJ2-2; D call uncertain. Trimming pared 1 base from V and 4 bases from J, leaving 7 bases between. Germline values: CDR1 SGHAT, CDR2 FQNNGV. The CDR3 covers 14 residues. CDR3 residues: CASSLGQSTGELFF. CDR3 DNA sequence: TGTGCCAGCAGCTTAGGGCAGAGCACCGGGGAGCTGTTTTTT.

This clonotype was counted many times. The V call is TRBV7-9, the J call TRBJ2-1; D remains ambiguous. V gave up 5 bases and J gave up 5 bases, with 7 bases separating them. The CDR3 has 12 residues. The germline V gene has CDR1 SEHNR and CDR2 FQNEAQ (reference sequence). In DNA form, the CDR3 reads TGTGCCAGCAGCCTGACGGACAATGAGCAGTTCTTC. It translates to CASSLTDNEQFF.

This clonotype was counted at least ten times. This rearrangement joins TRBV3-1 to TRBJ2-3, with 11 bases identical to TRBD2. Germline V lookup: CDR1 LGHDT, CDR2 YNNKEL (reference sequence). J was trimmed by 2 bases and V by 1 base; bases with no gene match: 2. The CDR3 is 16 residues long. CDR3 coding DNA: TGTGCCAGCAGCCAAGTAGCGGGAGGGCCCACAGATACGCAGTATTTT. Residues: CASSQVAGGPTDTQYF.

In this sample, this clonotype turned up a few times. A much larger clonotype is one base distant, so this may be a read error. The chain recombines TRBV5-1 with TRBJ2-2; 7 bases fit TRBD1. Germline trimming cut 4 bases from V and 4 bases from J; bases unmatched to any gene: 7. CDR1 and CDR2 (germline): SGHRS, YFSETQ. The CDR3 consists of 15 residues. CDR3 in amino acids: CASSTVTGSTGELFF. CDR3 DNA: TGCGCCAGCAGCACGGTGACAGGGTCCACCGGGGAGCTGTTTTTT.

The rearrangement joins TRBV2 to TRBJ1-1; D is unclear. From germline, CDR1 is SNHLY and CDR2 FYNNEI. V lost 4 bases and J lost 6, with 12 bases in between. The CDR3 has 13 amino acids. This CDR3 is CASSVSAGAEAFF. In nucleotides, the CDR3 is TGTGCCAGCAGTGTTTCTGCTGGAGCTGAAGCTTTCTTT. The complete variable domain, with remaining parts taken from reference TRBV2 and TRBJ1-1, reads EPEVTQTPSHQVTQMGQEVILRCVPISNHLYFYWYRQILGQKVEFLVSFYNNEISEKSEIFDDQFSVERPDGSNFTLKIRSTKLEDSAMYFCASSVSAGAEAFFGQGTRLTVV.